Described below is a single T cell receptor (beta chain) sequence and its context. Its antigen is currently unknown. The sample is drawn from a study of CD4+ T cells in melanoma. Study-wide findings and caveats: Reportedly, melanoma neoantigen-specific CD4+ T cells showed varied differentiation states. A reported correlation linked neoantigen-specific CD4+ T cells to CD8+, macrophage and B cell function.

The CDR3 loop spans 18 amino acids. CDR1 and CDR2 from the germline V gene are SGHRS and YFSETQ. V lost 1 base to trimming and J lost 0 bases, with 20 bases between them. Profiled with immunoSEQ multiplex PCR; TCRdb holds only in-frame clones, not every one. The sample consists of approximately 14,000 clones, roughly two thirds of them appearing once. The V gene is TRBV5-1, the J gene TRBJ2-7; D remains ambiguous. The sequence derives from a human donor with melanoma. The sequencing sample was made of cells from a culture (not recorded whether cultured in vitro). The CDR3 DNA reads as TGCGCCAGCAGCTTGACTGGTATTGGTAAGCGCCTCTCCTACGAGCAGTACTTC. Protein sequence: CASSLTGIGKRLSYEQYF.